This passage covers 30 T cell receptor beta chains from one sample sequenced in a study of T cell repertoires in cytomegalovirus infection (dated by TCRdb to about 2019). Sequencing used an Illumina HiSeq 1500. Clones were called with MiXCR by TCRdb after fastp trimmed the public reads at Q25, and only in-frame beta chains were retained. Rows matching on CDR3 protein sequence are summarized as one entry with the most common DNA and genes. Present in this sample are 250,000 to 300,000 distinct CDR3 sequences, 22% of which were seen just once. 15% to 20% of the sample rests with the top ten. Reading the label with the study, this specimen's treatment or condition is: in vitro stimulation with specific CMV peptide epitopes to enrich CMV-specific T cells. Their target antigens are unknown. Here the sequenced sample was cultured PBMCs, taken from culture after CMV antigen stimulation. These receptors all stem from a human donor in good health (CMV status not recorded). Some clones in this sample may be carry-over from other donors' samples.

A few counts support this clonotype. The CDR3 DNA sequence: TGTGCCACCAGCAGAGTGCGGGGGGCGGACATTCAGTACTTC. Protein: CATSRVRGADIQYF. The chain recombines TRBV15 with TRBJ2-4; 8 bases are shared with TRBD2. The CDR3 covers 14 residues. The V segment lost 1 base and the J segment 8 bases; nucleotides outside the gene matches: 4. Looked up from germline, CDR1 is LNHNV and CDR2 is YYDKDF (reference sequence).

V usage is TRBV10-3 and J usage is TRBJ1-3, with D perhaps matching TRBD1 (5 bases). The CDR3 is made up of 17 amino acids. Germline CDR1 reads ENHRY; CDR2 reads SYGVKD. V dropped 7 bases and J dropped 4 bases, with 23 bases sitting between them. The CDR3 coding sequence is TGTGCCATCAACCTTGACAGTGGGGCCGAAGAGGGAAACACCATATATTTT. It translates to CAINLDSGAEEGNTIYF.

The V and J genes are TRBV11-2 and TRBJ2-4; tentatively, D is TRBD1 (6 bases). In germline, CDR1 is SGHAT, CDR2 FQNNGV. The CDR3 has 11 amino acids. V was clipped by 7 bases and J by 8 bases, with 9 bases between them. The DNA of the CDR3 is TGTGCCAGCACGGCAGGGGACATTCAGTACTTC. Its protein product is CASTAGDIQYF.

The rearrangement joins TRBV9 to TRBJ2-7; D tentatively reads TRBD1 or TRBD2 (6 bases each). CDR1 is SGDLS and CDR2 is YYNGEE in the germline V gene. This CDR3 contains 16 residues. V was trimmed by 0 bases and J by 5 bases, leaving 18 bases between them. In nucleotides, the CDR3 is TGTGCCAGCAGCGTAGCCGGAGGGACAAGGCCGGACGAGCAGTACTTC. This codes for CASSVAGGTRPDEQYF.

This clonotype was found many times. V usage is TRBV7-2 and J usage is TRBJ1-1; 7 bases map to TRBD1. This CDR3 spans 15 amino acids. The germline V gene encodes CDR1 SGHTA and CDR2 FQGNSA. J lost 1 base, V lost 3 bases, and 5 bases had no gene match. This CDR3 reads CASSFAGGRNTEAFF. The CDR3 bases are TGTGCCAGCAGCTTTGCAGGGGGTCGGAACACTGAAGCTTTCTTT.

This clonotype was detected ten times or more. The chain carries TRBV11-3 and TRBJ2-3, with 9 nucleotides matching TRBD1. The CDR3 has 17 amino acids. V shed 6 bases and J 1 base; nucleotides not matched to a gene: 11. Germline CDR1 reads SGHNT; CDR2 reads YENEEA. The CDR3 sequence: CASSPSETGGGTDTQYF. As DNA, the CDR3 is TGTGCCAGCAGTCCCTCCGAAACAGGGGGCGGCACAGATACGCAGTATTTT.

The table lists this clonotype with a count of one. The CDR3 DNA is TGTGCCAGCAGCCAAGATGCCCCCCGGGACGGGGAGCTGTTTTTT. Amino acid sequence: CASSQDAPRDGELFF. The chain joins TRBV4-2 to TRBJ2-2; D is perhaps TRBD2 (5 bases). Per germline, CDR1 LGHNA and CDR2 YNFKEQ. Trimming pared 0 bases from V and 7 bases from J, leaving 12 bases between. This CDR3 is built from 15 residues.

This clonotype has ten or more counts. This rearrangement joins TRBV12-3 or TRBV12-4 to TRBJ2-3; D is uncertain. This CDR3 is built from 15 residues. The germline V and J ends were trimmed by 2 bases and 1 base, with 10 bases remaining between them. The CDR3 bases are TGTGCCAGCAGTTTATTGCGTGGCGGCACAGATACGCAGTATTTT. Translation gives CASSLLRGGTDTQYF.

The chain has TRBV7-3 and TRBJ2-5; no definite D call. The germline V gene has CDR1 SGHTA and CDR2 FQGTGA. The V gene lost 1 base and the J gene lost 2 bases, with 5 bases spanning the gap. The CDR3 extends over 13 amino acids. CDR3 DNA: TGTGCCAGCAGCTTAAACTGGCAAGAGACCCAGTACTTC. It codes for CASSLNWQETQYF.

This clonotype was observed many times. The J gene is TRBJ1-5, the V gene TRBV7-8, with D possibly being TRBD1 (6 bases). This CDR3 region has 20 residues. V lost 5 bases and J 0 bases, leaving 26 bases between the germline ends. Germline values: CDR1 SGHVS, CDR2 FQNEAQ. CDR3: CASSPRKPKQGTYSNQPQHF. The CDR3 DNA follows: TGTGCCAGCAGCCCGAGAAAGCCTAAACAGGGAACATATAGCAATCAGCCCCAGCATTTT.

The chain's CDR3 is CASSSIGGRSKETQYF. CDR3 coding DNA: TGTGCCAGCAGCTCAATCGGAGGGAGATCGAAAGAGACCCAGTACTTC. The chain uses TRBV5-4 and TRBJ2-5, with D possibly matching TRBD2 (6 bases). V was shortened by 3 bases and J by 3 bases, with 18 bases between the two germline ends. The CDR3 length is 16 residues. Germline CDR1 SGHNT, CDR2 YYREEE (reference sequence).

This clonotype was detected many times. Here the CDR3 DNA reads TGTGCCAGCAGCTTAGCCTCAGGCTTCTATGGCTACACCTTC. Translation gives CASSLASGFYGYTF. This chain joins TRBV7-2 and TRBJ1-2; D unclear. Germline CDR1 and CDR2: SGHTA and FQGNSA. V was pared by 0 bases and J by 4 bases, with 9 bases between. This CDR3 is 14 amino acids long.

CDR3 residues: CASTQAGLWYF. CDR3 in DNA: TGTGCCAGCACCCAGGCAGGACTGTGGTATTTT. The chain uses TRBV2 and TRBJ2-3; D possibly corresponds to TRBD2 (5 bases). This CDR3 region has 11 residues. Trimming left V 7 bases short and J 14 bases short, with 16 bases between. Germline V gene lookup returns CDR1 SNHLY and CDR2 FYNNEI.

This sequence joins TRBV19 and TRBJ1-2; a weak D match, TRBD1 (5 bases). Trimming cost V 8 bases and J 5 bases, with 15 bases left between them. Germline loops: CDR1 LNHDA, CDR2 SQIVND (reference sequence). CDR3 size: 13 residues. This CDR3 reads CASSLGPSYGYTF. The CDR3 region has the DNA TGTGCCAGTTCCTTGGGGCCTTCGTATGGCTACACCTTC. Full variable domain (outside the CDR3, taken from reference TRBV19 and TRBJ1-2): DGGITQSPKYLFRKEGQNVTLSCEQNLNHDAMYWYRQDPGQGLRLIYYSQIVNDFQKGDIAEGYSVSREKKESFPLTVTSAQKNPTAFYLCASSLGPSYGYTFGSGTRLTVV.

This sequence joins TRBV11-1 and TRBJ2-1; D possibly corresponds to TRBD2 (6 bases). Deletions cut 6 bases from V and 4 bases from J, with 16 bases between. Germline V gene lookup returns CDR1 SGHAT and CDR2 FQDESV (reference sequence). The CDR3 has 15 amino acids. DNA of the CDR3: TGTGCCAGCAGGCGAAATAGCGGAGCTTACAATGAGCAGTTCTTC. As protein: CASRRNSGAYNEQFF.

V gene TRBV20-1 combines with J gene TRBJ2-7; D possibly corresponds to TRBD2 (6 bases). From germline, CDR1 is DFQATT and CDR2 SNEGSKA (reference sequence). The length of the CDR3 is 13 residues. V lost 1 base and J lost 0, with 7 bases in between. Here the CDR3 DNA reads TGCAGTGCTAGAGGGACTACCTCCTACGAGCAGTACTTC. Protein product: CSARGTTSYEQYF.

This chain uses TRBV7-2 with TRBJ2-7; D is uncertain. Germline assignment: CDR1 SGHTA and CDR2 FQGNSA. With 2 bases removed from V and 0 bases from J, the gap between germline ends came to 11 bases. The CDR3 has 15 amino acids. CDR3: CASSLTVPSSYEQYF. Here the CDR3 DNA reads TGTGCCAGCAGCTTAACCGTGCCTAGCTCCTACGAGCAGTACTTC.

The chain links TRBV12-3 or TRBV12-4 to TRBJ1-4; a weak D match, TRBD1 (5 bases). The CDR3 is 14 residues long. Trimming stripped 5 bases from V and 5 bases from J, with 12 bases between. The CDR3 spells CASSRQKANEKLFF. CDR3 sequence (DNA): TGTGCCAGCAGTCGACAGAAAGCAAATGAAAAACTGTTTTTT.

The rearrangement joins TRBV12-5 to TRBJ2-5; D gene ambiguous. This CDR3 contains 12 residues. Per the germline V gene, CDR1 is LGHNT and CDR2 is FRNRAP. Trimming cost V 1 base and J 2 bases, with 2 bases left between them. The CDR3 loop is CASGLDQETQYF. CDR3 sequence (DNA): TGTGCTAGTGGTTTGGATCAAGAGACCCAGTACTTC.

This clonotype was found many times. V gene TRBV7-9 combines with J gene TRBJ1-4, with D possibly being TRBD1 (5 bases). Looked up from germline, CDR1 is SEHNR and CDR2 is FQNEAQ (reference sequence). CDR3 length: 15 amino acids. V lost 3 bases and J 8 bases, leaving 16 bases between the germline ends. The CDR3 here is CASSFLGGDGEKLFF. CDR3 DNA sequence: TGTGCCAGCAGCTTTTTGGGAGGGGATGGGGAAAAACTGTTTTTT.

The genes are TRBV19 and TRBJ2-5; 10 bases are shared with TRBD1. V trimming: 7 bases; J trimming: 4 bases; junction bases outside the gene matches: 6. The CDR3 is made up of 14 amino acids. The germline CDR1 and CDR2 sequences are LNHDA and SQIVND (reference sequence). The CDR3 DNA reads as TGTGCCAGTATCGGGACAGGGGTCGCAGAGACCCAGTACTTC. Its translation: CASIGTGVAETQYF.

There are many counts of this clonotype. This chain joins TRBV7-2 and TRBJ2-1; D is perhaps TRBD2 (6 bases). Germline CDR1 is SGHTA and CDR2 is FQGNSA. This CDR3 spans 14 amino acids. Trimming took 3 bases from V and 4 from J, leaving 10 bases between them. The CDR3: CASSFSSEYNEQFF. The CDR3 coding sequence is TGTGCCAGCAGCTTTTCTAGCGAGTACAATGAGCAGTTCTTC.

This clonotype was found a few times. The CDR3, as DNA: TGTGCCAGCAGTTACGTCGGGAGGGCGTCCTACAATGAGCAGTTCTTC. Amino acids: CASSYVGRASYNEQFF. V gene TRBV6-5 combines with J gene TRBJ2-1, with 8 bases fitting TRBD2. Trimming removed 2 bases from V and 1 base from J; junction bases left unmatched: 4. The CDR3 is 16 amino acids. Germline V gives CDR1 MNHEY, CDR2 SVGAGI.

This clonotype was counted at least ten times. V and J are TRBV7-8 and TRBJ1-6, with 9 bases identical to TRBD1. V was clipped by 5 bases and J by 9 bases; unmatched bases: 8. The CDR3 is made up of 15 amino acids. CDR1 and CDR2 (germline): SGHVS, FQNEAQ. DNA of the CDR3: TGTGCCAGCAGCACTACAGGGGGCCGAGGTTCACCCCTCCACTTT. Translated: CASSTTGGRGSPLHF.

This clonotype was counted between two and nine times. V and J are TRBV7-2 and TRBJ2-1, with a tentative D call TRBD2 (7 bases). CDR3 length: 15 amino acids. V was cut by 5 bases and J by 5 bases, with 16 bases left in between. Germline assignment: CDR1 SGHTA and CDR2 FQGNSA. The CDR3 sequence is CASSLLGGGDNEQFF. In DNA, the CDR3 is TGTGCCAGCAGCCTCCTAGGGGGGGGGGACAATGAGCAGTTCTTC.

For the CDR3, the DNA is TGTGCCAGCATCAGACAGGGACTCGATGAGCAGTTCTTC. This translates into CASIRQGLDEQFF. The J gene is TRBJ2-1, the V gene TRBV28; D possibly corresponds to TRBD1 (7 bases). The CDR3 spans 13 residues. Germline V gene sequence: CDR1 MDHEN, CDR2 SYDVKM. V lost 7 bases and J lost 8, with 15 bases in between. The complete variable domain, with remaining parts taken from reference TRBV28 and TRBJ2-1, reads DVKVTQSSRYLVKRTGEKVFLECVQDMDHENMFWYRQDPGLGLRLIYFSYDVKMKEKGDIPEGYSVSREKKERFSLILESASTNQTSMYLCASIRQGLDEQFFGPGTRLTVL.

This chain joins TRBV6-1 and TRBJ2-1; D is perhaps TRBD2 (6 bases). CDR1 and CDR2 from the germline V gene are MNHNS and SASEGT. V was trimmed by 6 bases and J by 0 bases, leaving 15 bases between them. The CDR3 has 16 amino acids. Here the CDR3 DNA reads TGTGCCAGCAGCCCTCTGGCGGGACTCTCCTACAATGAGCAGTTCTTC. It translates to CASSPLAGLSYNEQFF.

The V gene is TRBV4-3, the J gene TRBJ2-3, with D perhaps TRBD2 (5 bases). The CDR3 runs 16 residues. V lost 3 bases to trimming and J lost 4 bases, with 17 bases between them. CDR1 and CDR2 from the germline V gene are LGHNA and YSLEER. This chain's CDR3 is CASSQSGIAFADTQYF. CDR3 DNA sequence: TGCGCCAGCAGCCAGAGCGGTATAGCGTTCGCAGATACGCAGTATTTT.

The chain combines TRBV28 with TRBJ2-5, with D perhaps matching TRBD1 or TRBD2 (5 bases each). This CDR3 has 15 residues. In germline, CDR1 is MDHEN, CDR2 SYDVKM. V was shortened by 6 bases and J by 5 bases, with 19 bases between the two germline ends. CDR3 sequence (DNA): TGTGCCAGCAGCTATACAACAGGACTCGGGGAGACCCAGTACTTC. Protein sequence: CASSYTTGLGETQYF.

The count of this clonotype is one. The chain combines TRBV19 with TRBJ2-3; no clear D gene. The CDR3 extends over 14 amino acids. V was clipped by 1 base and J by 9 bases, with 14 bases between them. CDR1 is LNHDA and CDR2 is SQIVND in the germline V gene (reference sequence). As DNA, the CDR3 is TGTGCCAGTAGTATAGGTTCGCAGGACGGCACGCAGTATTTT. Amino acids: CASSIGSQDGTQYF.